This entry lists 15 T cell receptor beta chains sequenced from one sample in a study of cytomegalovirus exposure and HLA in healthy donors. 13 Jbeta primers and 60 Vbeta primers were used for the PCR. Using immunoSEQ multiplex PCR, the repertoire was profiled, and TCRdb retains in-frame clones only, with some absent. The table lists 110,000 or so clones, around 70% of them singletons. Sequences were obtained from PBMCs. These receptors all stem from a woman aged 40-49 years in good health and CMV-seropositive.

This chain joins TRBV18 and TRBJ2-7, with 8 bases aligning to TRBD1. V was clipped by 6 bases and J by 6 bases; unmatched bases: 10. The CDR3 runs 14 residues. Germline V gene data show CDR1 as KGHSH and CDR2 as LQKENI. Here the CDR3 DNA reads TGTGCCAGCTCCGGGACAGGACCCTTCGGCGAGCAGTACTTC. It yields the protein CASSGTGPFGEQYF.

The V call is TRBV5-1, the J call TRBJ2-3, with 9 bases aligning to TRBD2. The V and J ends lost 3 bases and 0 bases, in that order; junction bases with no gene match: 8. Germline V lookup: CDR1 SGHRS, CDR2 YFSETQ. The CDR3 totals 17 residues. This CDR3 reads CASSWPLAGGSTDTQYF. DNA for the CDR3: TGCGCCAGCAGCTGGCCTTTGGCGGGAGGGAGCACAGATACGCAGTATTTT. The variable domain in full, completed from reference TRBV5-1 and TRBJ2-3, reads KAGVTQTPRYLIKTRGQQVTLSCSPISGHRSVSWYQQTPGQGLQFLFEYFSETQRNKGNFPGRFSGRQFSNSRSEMNVSTLELGDSALYLCASSWPLAGGSTDTQYFGPGTRLTVL.

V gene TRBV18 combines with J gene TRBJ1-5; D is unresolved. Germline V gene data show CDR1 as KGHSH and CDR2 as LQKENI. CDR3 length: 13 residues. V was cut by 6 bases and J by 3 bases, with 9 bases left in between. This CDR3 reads CASSSATNQPQHF. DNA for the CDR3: TGTGCCAGCTCTTCAGCGACCAATCAGCCCCAGCATTTT. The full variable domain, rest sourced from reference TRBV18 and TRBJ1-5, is NAGVMQNPRHLVRRRGQEARLRCSPMKGHSHVYWYRQLPEEGLKFMVYLQKENIIDESGMPKERFSAEFPKEGPSILRIQQVVRGDSAAYFCASSSATNQPQHFGDGTRLSIL.

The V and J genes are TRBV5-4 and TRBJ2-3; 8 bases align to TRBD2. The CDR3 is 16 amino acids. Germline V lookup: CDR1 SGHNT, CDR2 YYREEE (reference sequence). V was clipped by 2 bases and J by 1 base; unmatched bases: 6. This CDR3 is CASSFDGGAGTDTQYF. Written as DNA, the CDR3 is TGTGCCAGCAGCTTCGACGGGGGGGCGGGCACAGATACGCAGTATTTT.

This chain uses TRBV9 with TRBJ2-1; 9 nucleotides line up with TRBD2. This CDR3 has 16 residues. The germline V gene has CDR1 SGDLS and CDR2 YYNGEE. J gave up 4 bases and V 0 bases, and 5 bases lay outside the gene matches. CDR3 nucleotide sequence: TGTGCCAGCAGCGTAGCTCCTAGCGGGGTTTACAATGAGCAGTTCTTC. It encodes CASSVAPSGVYNEQFF.

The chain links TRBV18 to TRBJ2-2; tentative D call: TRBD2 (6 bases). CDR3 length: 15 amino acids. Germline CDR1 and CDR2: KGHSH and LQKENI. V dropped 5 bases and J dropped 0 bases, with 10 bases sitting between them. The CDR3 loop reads CASSGPGANTGELFF. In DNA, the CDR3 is TGTGCCAGCTCAGGACCGGGAGCGAACACCGGGGAGCTGTTTTTT.

This CDR3 reads CASSSGWEQFF. The DNA for the CDR3 is TGTGCCAGCAGTTCAGGGTGGGAGCAGTTCTTC. The chain combines TRBV27 with TRBJ2-1; maybe TRBD1 (5 bases). Between the trimmed V and J ends, which lost 4 bases and 10 bases, there was a span of 8 bases. CDR1 and CDR2 (germline): MNHEY, SMNVEV (reference sequence). This CDR3 contains 11 residues.

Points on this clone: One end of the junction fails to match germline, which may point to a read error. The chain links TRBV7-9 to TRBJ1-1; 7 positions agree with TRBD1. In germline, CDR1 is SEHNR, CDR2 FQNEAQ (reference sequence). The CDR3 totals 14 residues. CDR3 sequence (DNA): TGTTCCAGCAGCAGCCGGACAGGGAACACTGAAGCTTTCTTT. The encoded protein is CSSSSRTGNTEAFF.

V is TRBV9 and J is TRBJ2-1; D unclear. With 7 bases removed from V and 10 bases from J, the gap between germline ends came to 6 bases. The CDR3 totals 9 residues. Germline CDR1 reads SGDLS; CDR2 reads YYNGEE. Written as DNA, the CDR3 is TGTGCCAGCTCCCCGGAGCAGTTCTTC. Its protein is CASSPEQFF.

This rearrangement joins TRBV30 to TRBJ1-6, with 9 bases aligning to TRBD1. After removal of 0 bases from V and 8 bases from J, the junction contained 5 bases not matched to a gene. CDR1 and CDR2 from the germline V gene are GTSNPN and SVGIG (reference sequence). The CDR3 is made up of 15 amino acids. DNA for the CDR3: TGTGCCTGGAGTGTCGGGGGACAGGGAGATTCACCCCTCCACTTT. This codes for CAWSVGGQGDSPLHF.

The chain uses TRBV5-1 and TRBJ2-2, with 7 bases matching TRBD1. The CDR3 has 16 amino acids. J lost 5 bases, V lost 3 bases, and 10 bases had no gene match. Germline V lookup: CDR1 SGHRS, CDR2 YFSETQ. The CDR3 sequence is CASSSHRQGLTGELFF. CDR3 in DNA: TGCGCCAGCAGCTCACACAGACAGGGTTTGACCGGGGAGCTGTTTTTT. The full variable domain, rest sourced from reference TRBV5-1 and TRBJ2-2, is KAGVTQTPRYLIKTRGQQVTLSCSPISGHRSVSWYQQTPGQGLQFLFEYFSETQRNKGNFPGRFSGRQFSNSRSEMNVSTLELGDSALYLCASSSHRQGLTGELFFGEGSRLTVL.

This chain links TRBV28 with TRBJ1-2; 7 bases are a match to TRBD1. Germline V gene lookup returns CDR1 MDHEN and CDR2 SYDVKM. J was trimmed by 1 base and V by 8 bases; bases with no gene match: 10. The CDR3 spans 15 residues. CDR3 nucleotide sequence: TGTGCCAGCGGAGAACCAGGGGGGTATAACTATGGCTACACCTTC. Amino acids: CASGEPGGYNYGYTF.

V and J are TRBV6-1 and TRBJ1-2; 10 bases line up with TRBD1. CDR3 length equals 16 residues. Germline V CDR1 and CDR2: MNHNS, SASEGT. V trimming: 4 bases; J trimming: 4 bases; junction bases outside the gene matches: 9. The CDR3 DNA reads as TGTGCCAGCAGTGCCAGCTCGACAGGGGGCCTCTATGGCTACACCTTC. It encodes CASSASSTGGLYGYTF.

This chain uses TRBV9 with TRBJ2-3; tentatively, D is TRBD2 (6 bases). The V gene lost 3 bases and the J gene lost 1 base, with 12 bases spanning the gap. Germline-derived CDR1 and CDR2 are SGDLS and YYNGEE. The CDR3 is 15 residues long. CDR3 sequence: CASSERPGGTDTQYF. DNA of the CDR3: TGTGCCAGCAGCGAAAGACCGGGGGGCACAGATACGCAGTATTTT.

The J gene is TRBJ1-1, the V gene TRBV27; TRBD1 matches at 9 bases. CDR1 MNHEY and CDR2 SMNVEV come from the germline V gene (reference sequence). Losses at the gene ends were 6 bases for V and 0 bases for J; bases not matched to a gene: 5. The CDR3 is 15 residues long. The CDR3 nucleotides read TGTGCCAGCAGGGACAGGGGCGGTATGAACACTGAAGCTTTCTTT. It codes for CASRDRGGMNTEAFF.